Listed below are T cell receptor beta chains from one sample, sequenced in a study of blood T cell repertoires in COVID-19. Only in-frame clones appear in the TCRdb table, and some are missing; sequencing was by immunoSEQ multiplex PCR. The table lists about 310,000 clones, 90% of them singletons. The sample comprised peripheral blood. The receptor set was obtained from a middle-aged woman with COVID-19, enrolled during active disease. Both conserved end residues are trimmed from each CDR3.

TRBJ1-6,TRBV5-1,ASSLDGSPLH
TRBJ1-3,TRBV5-1,ASSQGSGNTIY
TRBJ1-5,TRBV28,ASWASRGLNQPQH
TRBJ2-7,TRBV28,ASRLAGGRLLVEQY
TRBJ1-5,TRBV6-2/TRBV6-3,ASSYPGTGNQPQH
TRBJ1-6,TRBV3-1/TRBV3-2,ASSLRDRVGLNSPLH
TRBJ2-3,TRBV9,ASSIKGGVSTDTQY
TRBJ2-7,TRBV5-1,ASSQNYEQY
TRBJ2-2,TRBV29-1,SVEAVGQGSTGELF
TRBJ2-3,TRBV6-2/TRBV6-3,ASSFGLDGAPQY
TRBJ2-4,TRBV7-2,ASSLILRGVQY
TRBJ1-2,TRBV10-2,ASSDSRGGDNYGYT
TRBJ2-3,TRBV25-1,ASSPGLITDTQY
TRBJ1-1,TRBV18,ASSLDRFYNEAF
TRBJ1-2,TRBV3-1/TRBV3-2,ASSQDRDYGYT
TRBJ2-6,TRBV5-4,ASSPETGWSGANVLT
TRBJ2-4,TRBV9,ASSVAPPGGAGINIQY
TRBJ1-5,TRBV21-1,ASSKEGRPRNQPQH
TRBJ2-2,TRBV7-6,ASSPYPGQGAGELF
TRBJ1-6,TRBV9,ASSVGQLSSYNSPLH
TRBJ2-7,TRBV5-1,ASSRQGNYEQY
TRBJ1-2,TRBV7-2,ASRHRENYGYT
TRBJ1-5,TRBV19,ASKGVGDSQPQH
TRBJ2-7,TRBV28,ASSSYGEQY
TRBJ1-6,TRBV27,ASSLFAGDSPLH
TRBJ2-7,TRBV27,ASSLPGLEQY
TRBJ2-1,TRBV6-5,ASSAGGPWNEQF
TRBJ1-6,TRBV6-6,ASSRDFLSSYNSPLH
TRBJ2-1,TRBV15,ATSRLLLAGTYNEQF
TRBJ1-1,TRBV6-5,ASSHQGTGSEAF
TRBJ2-1,TRBV11-3,ASSLDLAGGLNEQF
TRBJ2-7,TRBV6-5,ASSSRQGNIYEQY
TRBJ2-1,TRBV7-8,ATLAEAGVDSSYNEQF
TRBJ2-6,TRBV28,ASSLYGGQGDPGANVLT
TRBJ2-7,TRBV27,ASRGQASYEQY
TRBJ1-2,TRBV21-1,ASSNQNSPFYGYT
TRBJ2-7,TRBV28,ASSVMTGGATYEQY
TRBJ2-7,TRBV28,ASRSPGQNSYEQY
TRBJ1-2,TRBV6-6,ASSARANGGNGYT
TRBJ1-5,TRBV18,ASSPTGTGDQPQH
TRBJ1-5,TRBV4-1,ASSPDKNSNQPQH
TRBJ1-1,TRBV5-6,ASTTGQWNTEAF
TRBJ2-1,TRBV5-1,ASSLVAQSSYNEQF
TRBJ2-5,TRBV7-6,ASSLGPEAVGTQY
TRBJ2-7,TRBV27,ASSFVGYEQY
TRBJ1-2,TRBV7-3,ASSLDRDYGYT
TRBJ1-2,TRBV14,ASSQVAQTYGYT
TRBJ2-7,TRBV18,ASSPGTGSSYEQY
TRBJ2-7,TRBV28,ASSSSGTGLYEQY